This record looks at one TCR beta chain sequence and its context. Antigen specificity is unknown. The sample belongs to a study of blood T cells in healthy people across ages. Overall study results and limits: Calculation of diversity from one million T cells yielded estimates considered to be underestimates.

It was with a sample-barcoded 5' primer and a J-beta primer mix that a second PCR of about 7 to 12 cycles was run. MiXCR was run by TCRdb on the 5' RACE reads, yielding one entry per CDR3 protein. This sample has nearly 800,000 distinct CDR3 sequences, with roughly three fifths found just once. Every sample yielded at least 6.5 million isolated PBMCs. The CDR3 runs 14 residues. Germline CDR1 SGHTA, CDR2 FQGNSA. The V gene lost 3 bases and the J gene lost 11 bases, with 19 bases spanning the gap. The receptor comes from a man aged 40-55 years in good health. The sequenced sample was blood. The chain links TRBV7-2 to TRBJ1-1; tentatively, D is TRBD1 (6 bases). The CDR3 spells CASSLAGQPVYAFF. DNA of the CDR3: TGTGCCAGCAGCTTGGCGGGACAACCTGTGTACGCTTTCTTT.